This T cell receptor beta chain is from a study of CD4 T cells in relation to SARS-CoV-2 and coronaviruses. Of note for this clone: Antigen: not known.

Findings and caveats of the study: The assay detects memory recall responses, not culture-primed primary responses.

The germline V gene has CDR1 SGHTA and CDR2 FQGTGA. V was cut by 2 bases and J by 3 bases, with 16 bases left in between. The CDR3 loop spans 16 amino acids. Fewer than 130,000 naive or memory CD4+ cells were cultured with CEF peptides for about nine days. Sequencing used immunoSEQ multiplex PCR; TCRdb keeps in-frame clones, though not all of them. The table includes 35,000 to 45,000 clones, 75% to 90% detected once. This chain links TRBV7-3 with TRBJ1-1, with D tentatively TRBD1 (6 bases). The source material was naive CD4+ T cells from PBMCs, cultured in vitro. The subset is: naive CD4+ T cells isolated by negative enrichment. The sequence derives from an adult with COVID-19. In DNA form, the CDR3 reads TGTGCCAGCAGCTTATCGGGGGCTGTGAGTTACACTGAAGCTTTCTTT. It is translated as CASSLSGAVSYTEAFF.